One TCR beta chain is described in this entry. This sample was taken from a study of control samples from healthy donors and cancer patients. V gave up 1 base and J gave up 2 bases, with 15 bases separating them. CDR3 length equals 18 residues. The germline V gene encodes CDR1 SGHTA and CDR2 FQGNSA. This table comes from immunoSEQ multiplex PCR, and its TCRdb copy is limited to in-frame clones, with some not included. This repertoire shows over 45,000 clones, approximately 92% found once; its top ten account for roughly 0.8%. This sequence was found in a man aged 30 to 39 with colorectal cancer. The genes are TRBV7-2 and TRBJ2-6, with TRBD1 as a possible D gene (6 bases). Source material: PBMCs. The CDR3 DNA sequence: TGTGCCAGCAGCTTAGTCTCCTGGGGGCCTACTGGGGCCAACGTCCTGACTTTC. Translated: CASSLVSWGPTGANVLTF. Full variable domain (rest looked up from reference TRBV7-2 and TRBJ2-6): GAGVSQSPSNKVTEKGKDVELRCDPISGHTALYWYRQSLGQGLEFLIYFQGNSAPDKSGLPSDRFSAERTGGSVSTLTIQRTQQEDSAVYLCASSLVSWGPTGANVLTFGAGSRLTVL.